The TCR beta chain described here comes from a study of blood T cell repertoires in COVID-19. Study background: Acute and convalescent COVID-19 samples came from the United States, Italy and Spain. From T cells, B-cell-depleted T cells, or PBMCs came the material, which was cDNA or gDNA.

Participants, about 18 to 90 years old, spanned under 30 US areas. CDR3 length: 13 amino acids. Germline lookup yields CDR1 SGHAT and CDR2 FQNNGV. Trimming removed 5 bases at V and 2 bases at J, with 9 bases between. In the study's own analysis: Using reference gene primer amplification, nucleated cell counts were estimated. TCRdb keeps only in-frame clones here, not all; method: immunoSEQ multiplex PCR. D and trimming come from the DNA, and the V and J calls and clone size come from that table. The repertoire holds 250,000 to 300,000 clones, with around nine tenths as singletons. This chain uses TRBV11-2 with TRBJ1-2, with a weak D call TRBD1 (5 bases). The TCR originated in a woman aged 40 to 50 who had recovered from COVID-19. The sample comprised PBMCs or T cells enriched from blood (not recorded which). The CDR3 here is CASSPDTNYGYTF. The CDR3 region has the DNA TGTGCCAGCAGCCCGGACACGAACTATGGCTACACCTTC.